This TCR beta chain was captured by sequencing in a study of Ad26.COV2.S vaccination and SARS-CoV-2 variants. On the study more broadly: Doses of Ad26.COV2.S were injected into muscle once or twice, 56 days apart.

The method was immunoSEQ multiplex PCR; TCRdb's version includes in-frame clones alone and lacks a portion of them. The table includes about 460,000 clones, about nine tenths detected once. Treatment specified: some 20 received Ad26.COV2.S at low or high dose, single or two shots; 5 received placebo; per-sample allocation not given. Sampling happened 63 days after the first vaccine or placebo injection. The TCR sequence derives from a person aged 18-65 years who received the Ad26.COV2.S COVID-19 vaccine or a placebo. Sequences were derived from peripheral blood, sampled in a trial of Ad26.COV2.S vaccine versus placebo.

This chain's CDR3 is CASSSGNSYEQYF. CDR3 DNA: TGTGCCAGCAGTTCCGGGAACTCCTACGAGCAGTACTTC. This chain connects TRBV27 to TRBJ2-7; the D gene is possibly TRBD2 (5 bases). V was pared by 4 bases and J by 0 bases, with 7 bases between. The CDR3 is 13 residues long. CDR1 MNHEY and CDR2 SMNVEV come from the germline V gene (reference sequence).